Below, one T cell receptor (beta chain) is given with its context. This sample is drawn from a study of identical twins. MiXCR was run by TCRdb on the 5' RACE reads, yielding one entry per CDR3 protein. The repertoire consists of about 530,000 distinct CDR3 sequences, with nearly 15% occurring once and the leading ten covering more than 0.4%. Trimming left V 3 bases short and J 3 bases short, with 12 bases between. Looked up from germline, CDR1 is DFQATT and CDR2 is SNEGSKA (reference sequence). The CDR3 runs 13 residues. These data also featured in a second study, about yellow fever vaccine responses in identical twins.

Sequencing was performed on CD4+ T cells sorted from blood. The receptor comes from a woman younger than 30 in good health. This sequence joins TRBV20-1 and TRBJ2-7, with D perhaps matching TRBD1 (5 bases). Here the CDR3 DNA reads TGCAGTGCTAGTACGACAGCCAGCTACGAGCAGTACTTC. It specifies CSASTTASYEQYF.